Listed here is a single T cell receptor (beta chain). This specimen belongs to a study of blood T cell repertoires in COVID-19. The wider study: Samples taken during acute and convalescent COVID-19 were collected in the United States, Italy and Spain. From T cells, B-cell-depleted T cells, or PBMCs came the material, which was cDNA or gDNA.

Methods used by the authors: By means of reference gene primer amplification, nucleated cell counts were estimated. Measured with immunoSEQ multiplex PCR; TCRdb has only the in-frame clones, and not every one. V and J calls plus clone size are reproduced from that table; the DNA served to infer D and trimming. The repertoire holds about 130,000 clones, with 92% as singletons. Seattle enrolled patients during active infection and tracked them longitudinally. The sequenced sample was peripheral blood. This clonotype originated in a man over 45 with COVID-19, enrolled during active disease.

The CDR3 DNA sequence: TGCGCCAGCAGTGAGTGGACTAGCGAGGGATTCCGTACGCAGTATTTT. The encoded protein is CASSEWTSEGFRTQYF. The chain links TRBV10-2 to TRBJ2-3; 9 bases align to TRBD2. Germline V lookup: CDR1 WSHSY, CDR2 SAAADI. V was clipped by 1 base and J by 8 bases; unmatched bases: 10. The CDR3 has 16 residues.